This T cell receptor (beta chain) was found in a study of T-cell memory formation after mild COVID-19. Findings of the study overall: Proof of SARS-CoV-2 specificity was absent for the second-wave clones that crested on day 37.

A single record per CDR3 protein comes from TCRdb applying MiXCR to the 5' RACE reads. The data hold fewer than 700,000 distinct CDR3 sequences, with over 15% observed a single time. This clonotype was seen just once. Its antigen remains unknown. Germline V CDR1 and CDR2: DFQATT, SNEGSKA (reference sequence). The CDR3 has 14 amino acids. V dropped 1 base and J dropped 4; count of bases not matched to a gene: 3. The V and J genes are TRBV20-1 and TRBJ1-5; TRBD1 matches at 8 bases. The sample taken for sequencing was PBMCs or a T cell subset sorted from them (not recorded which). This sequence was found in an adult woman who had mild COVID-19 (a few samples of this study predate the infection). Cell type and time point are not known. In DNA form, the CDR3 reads TGCAGTGCTAGAGGGACAGGGTTAAATCAGCCCCAGCATTTT. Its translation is CSARGTGLNQPQHF.